The 3 T cell receptor beta chains listed next were all sequenced from one sample in a study of CD8+ T cells in alopecia areata. The treatment was: oral pan-JAK inhibitor, 5-10 mg twice daily. As the sequencing template, cDNA was produced by extracting RNA and reverse transcribing it. Sequencing used immunoSEQ multiplex PCR; TCRdb keeps in-frame clones, though not all of them. This table holds about 200,000 clones, under 80% found once. Specimen: CD4+ T cells sorted from blood, collected between weeks 49 and 50, from a patient treated with tofacitinib. Source of these receptors: a human donor with alopecia areata.

The rearrangement uses TRBV9 and TRBJ2-6; D unclear. The CDR3 is 17 amino acids. V was pared by 3 bases and J by 0 bases, with 13 bases between. Germline CDR1 and CDR2: SGDLS and YYNGEE. CDR3 nucleotide sequence: TGTGCCAGCAGCGAACCACGGGCCTCCTCTGGGGCCAACGTCCTGACTTTC. It specifies CASSEPRASSGANVLTF.

DNA of the CDR3: TGTGCCAGCAGGAAGACCGGGACAGACGAGCAGTACTTC. Its translation: CASRKTGTDEQYF. This chain links TRBV27 with TRBJ2-7; TRBD1 agrees at 7 bases. The V segment lost 6 bases and the J segment 5 bases; nucleotides outside the gene matches: 7. The CDR3 loop spans 13 amino acids. CDR1 MNHEY and CDR2 SMNVEV come from the germline V gene (reference sequence).

This clone was seen a handful of times. The rearrangement uses TRBV10-1 and TRBJ1-2; no definite D call. CDR3 length equals 13 residues. V was pared by 0 bases and J by 6 bases, with 8 bases between. Looked up from germline, CDR1 is WNHNN and CDR2 is SYGVQD (reference sequence). In nucleotides, the CDR3 is TGCGCCAGCAGTGAGTCGCAGACGGATGGCTACACCTTC. Its protein is CASSESQTDGYTF.